The clone carrying this TCR beta chain was counted only a few times. Its matching antigen is unknown. It was with a sample-barcoded 5' primer and a J-beta primer mix that a second PCR of roughly 6 to 12 cycles was run. Tagging of each cDNA molecule was performed by a template-switch adaptor with 12 random nucleotides. In TCRdb, the 5' RACE reads were re-called with MiXCR into one record per CDR3 protein. The data contain some 760,000 distinct CDR3 sequences, 25% of them seen just once; the ten biggest clones take up roughly a tenth. The CDR3 is 17 residues long. Germline values: CDR1 KGHDR, CDR2 SFDVKD. This entry belongs to a study of blood T cells in healthy people across ages. Study-wide findings and caveats: Roughly linear age-related decline in beta diversity appeared, significant by age around 36.

This sample also appeared in a second study, on T cells of mothers and their children.

Sequencing used blood. This rearrangement joins TRBV24-1 to TRBJ2-5; no clear D. The J call may be incorrect, as the DNA end agrees better with TRBJ2-1. This TCR was recovered from a boy aged 5-17 years in good health. CDR3: CATSANSLGMESDEQFF. The CDR3 DNA reads as TGTGCCACCAGTGCCAATTCGCTGGGGATGGAGTCCGATGAGCAGTTCTTC.